This T cell receptor (beta chain) comes out of a study of T cells in Graves' hyperthyroidism and ophthalmopathy. Researchers amplified the TCR beta CDR3 regions from RNA transcripts. HTBI primers were employed in a first-round RT-PCR of the TCR CDR3. TCRdb used MiXCR to reprocess the multiplex PCR reads, holding one entry per CDR3 protein. The table has about 300,000 distinct CDR3 sequences, about an eighth seen once. This clonotype was recorded a few times. The antigen remains undetermined. Hyperthyroidism of Graves' type that showed no ophthalmopathy progression within 18 months was stable. Study results and caveats: Blood shared most expanded thyroid clonotypes above 0.001. It was a median around seven months before onset that the model predicted ophthalmopathy.

The sample comprised blood. The receptor comes from a woman between 40 and 50 years old with Graves' hyperthyroidism.

The CDR3 sequence: CASSPRLESSYNSPLHF. The CDR3 region has the DNA TGTGCCAGCAGCCCCCGACTGGAGAGCTCCTATAATTCACCCCTCCACTTT. V usage is TRBV7-9 and J usage is TRBJ1-6, with D unclear. This CDR3 comprises 17 residues. The germline V and J ends were trimmed by 5 bases and 0 bases, with 14 bases remaining between them. Germline assignment: CDR1 SEHNR and CDR2 FQNEAQ (reference sequence).